The clone carrying this T cell receptor beta chain was seen a few times. Individual cDNA molecules received unique molecular identifiers in the library. Each CDR3 protein is one row after TCRdb ran MiXCR on the RACE reads. The sample lists about 65,000 distinct CDR3 sequences, under 7.5% seen once, with just under 3.5% in the top ten. This CDR3 has 15 amino acids. Germline loops: CDR1 ENHRY, CDR2 SYGVKD. Trimming took off 0 bases at V and 6 bases at J, with 9 bases between the two ends. This record comes from a study of human T cells and chemical hapten exposure. On the study more broadly: The study traced per-sample TCR yield variation mainly to small differences in pooled library volumes.

Time point noted: healthy volunteer bleed at 6 weeks. Total RNA came from unfractionated whole blood. This receptor was taken from a female donor in good health. Some clones in this sample may be carry-over from other donors' samples. This chain joins TRBV10-3 and TRBJ1-6, with D unresolved. The sequencing sample was made of whole blood. The CDR3 DNA follows: TGTGCCATCAGTGAGTCGTTTGGCAGTAATTCACCCCTCCACTTT. Its protein product is CAISESFGSNSPLHF.